This T cell receptor (beta chain) was profiled in a study of PD-L1 blockade in urothelial cancer. The authors spiked synthetic TCR analog templates into each PCR. Sequencing was performed with immunoSEQ multiplex PCR; in TCRdb, only in-frame clones are kept and a portion is missing. The sample shows more than 95,000 clones, around 89% of them seen only once. The germline V gene has CDR1 ENHRY and CDR2 SYGVKD. V shed 3 bases and J shed 1 base, with 6 bases lying between them. The CDR3 length is 13 residues. Documented time point: peripheral blood 6 weeks after treatment start. The chain has TRBV10-3 and TRBJ1-1; D uncertain. The sample was PBMCs, taken around atezolizumab (anti-PD-L1) treatment. The receptor comes from a man aged 60 to 69 with urothelial cancer. The CDR3: CAISETPNTEAFF. The CDR3 region has the DNA TGTGCCATCAGTGAAACACCGAACACTGAAGCTTTCTTT.